This T cell receptor beta chain was sequenced for a study of blood T cell repertoires in COVID-19. Study information: There were acute and convalescent COVID-19 samples, and they came from the United States, Italy and Spain. T cells, B-cell-depleted T cells, or PBMCs supplied cDNA or gDNA.

TCRdb's copy holds only in-frame clones and misses some; the assay was immunoSEQ multiplex PCR. The sample holds tens of thousands of clones, 55% to 70% seen once. Germline V gene data show CDR1 as MGHRA and CDR2 as YSYEKL. This CDR3 comprises 15 residues. Trimming shortened V by 1 base and J by 0 bases, and 8 bases separated the two germline ends. Sequencing was done on a sample of peripheral blood. This sequence was found in a woman in her seventies with acute or convalescent COVID-19. This sequence joins TRBV4-1 and TRBJ2-3; the D gene is possibly TRBD1 (5 bases). The CDR3 DNA reads TGCGCCAGCAGCCAAGGGGGCAGCAGCACAGATACGCAGTATTTT. This codes for CASSQGGSSTDTQYF.